This is a list of T cell receptor beta chains from one sample in a study of T-cell memory formation after mild COVID-19. One entry per CDR3 protein results from TCRdb running MiXCR on the 5' RACE reads. Of 150,000 to 200,000 distinct CDR3 sequences in the sample, roughly 14% are singletons; the top ten hold over 12%. What was sequenced was PBMCs or a T cell subset sorted from them (not recorded which). The source of these receptors is an adult woman who had mild COVID-19 (a few samples of this study predate the infection). Cell type and time point are not known. The CDR3 runs from the conserved cysteine through the conserved F or W. Each record gives: CDR3 protein, CDR3 DNA, V gene, J gene, D gene, clone size. D genes are given only for firm matches. The listing skips clone size in some rows; elsewhere it reads once, few, many or a size class.

CDR3 protein: CAISGRTDTQYF; CDR3 DNA: TGTGCCATCTCGGGCCGGACAGATACGCAGTATTTT; V gene: TRBV10-3; J gene: TRBJ2-3; D gene: .; clone size: .
CDR3 protein: CASSQDGGLAGHEQYF; CDR3 DNA: TGCGCCAGCAGCCAAGATGGGGGACTAGCGGGACATGAGCAGTACTTC; V gene: TRBV4-1; J gene: TRBJ2-7; D gene: TRBD2; clone size: .
CDR3 protein: CASSPLNYYEQYF; CDR3 DNA: TGTGCCAGCAGCCCCCTAAATTATTACGAGCAGTACTTC; V gene: TRBV7-2; J gene: TRBJ2-7; D gene: .; clone size: few
CDR3 protein: CASSWGQGTDTQYF; CDR3 DNA: TGCGCCAGCAGCTGGGGACAGGGCACAGATACGCAGTATTTT; V gene: TRBV5-1; J gene: TRBJ2-3; D gene: TRBD1; clone size: .
CDR3 protein: CASSLLAPNTGELFF; CDR3 DNA: TGTGCCAGCAGCTTACTCGCCCCGAACACCGGGGAGCTGTTTTTT; V gene: TRBV7-2; J gene: TRBJ2-2; D gene: .; clone size: many
CDR3 protein: CASSSLAGDTQYF; CDR3 DNA: TGTGCCAGCAGTTCCCTAGCGGGAGATACGCAGTATTTT; V gene: TRBV12-3/TRBV12-4; J gene: TRBJ2-3; D gene: TRBD2; clone size: .
CDR3 protein: CASRETGASSYEQYF; CDR3 DNA: TGTGCCAGCAGGGAAACAGGGGCCAGCTCCTACGAGCAGTACTTC; V gene: TRBV2; J gene: TRBJ2-7; D gene: TRBD1; clone size: .
CDR3 protein: CASSVVSDGPGAKNIQYF; CDR3 DNA: TGTGCCAGCAGCGTAGTTAGCGATGGGCCTGGGGCCAAAAACATTCAGTACTTC; V gene: TRBV9; J gene: TRBJ2-4; D gene: .; clone size: many
CDR3 protein: CASSPGTRADTQYF; CDR3 DNA: TGTGCCAGCAGCCCAGGGACGCGCGCAGATACGCAGTATTTT; V gene: TRBV3-1; J gene: TRBJ2-3; D gene: .; clone size: .
CDR3 protein: CASSLRDFRQETQYF; CDR3 DNA: TGTGCCAGCAGCCTACGGGACTTTCGACAAGAGACCCAGTACTTC; V gene: TRBV7-6; J gene: TRBJ2-5; D gene: .; clone size: .
CDR3 protein: CASSQDTGSGTQYF; CDR3 DNA: TGCGCCAGCAGCCAAGACACAGGCTCGGGGACCCAGTACTTC; V gene: TRBV4-3; J gene: TRBJ2-5; D gene: .; clone size: many
CDR3 protein: CASQGILNTEAFF; CDR3 DNA: TGTGCCAGCCAAGGTATCCTGAACACTGAAGCTTTCTTT; V gene: TRBV12-3/TRBV12-4; J gene: TRBJ1-1; D gene: .; clone size: .
CDR3 protein: CASSSEGRTKETQYF; CDR3 DNA: TGTGCCAGCAGCTCAGAGGGACGGACTAAAGAGACCCAGTACTTC; V gene: TRBV7-9; J gene: TRBJ2-5; D gene: .; clone size: many
CDR3 protein: CASSHFPPTSGGNEQFF; CDR3 DNA: TGCGCCAGCAGCCATTTCCCACCGACTAGCGGGGGTAATGAGCAGTTCTTC; V gene: TRBV4-1; J gene: TRBJ2-1; D gene: TRBD2; clone size: many
CDR3 protein: CSVEEGTPYEQYF; CDR3 DNA: TGCAGCGTTGAGGAGGGGACCCCCTACGAGCAGTACTTC; V gene: TRBV29-1; J gene: TRBJ2-7; D gene: .; clone size: few
CDR3 protein: CASSQDGTRGLRELFF; CDR3 DNA: TGCGCCAGCAGCCAGGATGGGACAAGGGGACTCCGGGAGCTGTTTTTT; V gene: TRBV5-1; J gene: TRBJ2-2; D gene: .; clone size: few
CDR3 protein: CASSSESGAWDRETQYF; CDR3 DNA: TGTGCCAGCAGTTCCGAGTCCGGGGCCTGGGATAGGGAGACCCAGTACTTC; V gene: TRBV12-3/TRBV12-4; J gene: TRBJ2-5; D gene: .; clone size: many
CDR3 protein: CATQRDRGLYEQYF; CDR3 DNA: TGTGCCACCCAGCGGGACAGGGGGCTTTACGAGCAGTACTTC; V gene: TRBV15; J gene: TRBJ2-7; D gene: TRBD1; clone size: few
CDR3 protein: CASTREGADLGNTEAFF; CDR3 DNA: TGTGCCAGCACCCGGGAGGGGGCGGATTTGGGGAACACTGAAGCTTTCTTT; V gene: TRBV2; J gene: TRBJ1-1; D gene: TRBD1; clone size: .
CDR3 protein: CASSLSSSGARDTQYF; CDR3 DNA: TGTGCCAGCAGCTTATCGTCTAGCGGGGCCCGGGATACGCAGTATTTT; V gene: TRBV5-6; J gene: TRBJ2-3; D gene: TRBD2; clone size: .
CDR3 protein: CASSLDVAGGRPPGDTQYF; CDR3 DNA: TGTGCCAGCAGCTTAGACGTCGCGGGGGGTCGACCTCCGGGAGATACGCAGTATTTT; V gene: TRBV7-8; J gene: TRBJ2-3; D gene: TRBD2; clone size: few
CDR3 protein: CASSLSSGFTEAFF; CDR3 DNA: TGTGCCAGCAGCTTATCATCGGGGTTTACTGAAGCTTTCTTT; V gene: TRBV7-9; J gene: TRBJ1-1; D gene: .; clone size: few
CDR3 protein: CASSYSTGDNEKLFF; CDR3 DNA: TGTGCCAGCAGTTACTCGACAGGGGATAATGAAAAACTGTTTTTT; V gene: TRBV6-5; J gene: TRBJ1-4; D gene: TRBD1; clone size: .
CDR3 protein: CATSDRDAFSNQPQHF; CDR3 DNA: TGTGCCACCAGTGATCGGGACGCCTTTAGCAATCAGCCCCAGCATTTT; V gene: TRBV24-1; J gene: TRBJ1-5; D gene: .; clone size: .
CDR3 protein: CASSQTSGGSYEQYF; CDR3 DNA: TGTGCCAGCAGCCAGACTAGCGGGGGGTCCTACGAGCAGTACTTC; V gene: TRBV3-1; J gene: TRBJ2-7; D gene: TRBD2; clone size: .
CDR3 protein: CASSLDTSFSYNEQFF; CDR3 DNA: TGTGCCAGCAGCTTAGACACTAGTTTCTCCTACAATGAGCAGTTCTTC; V gene: TRBV7-6; J gene: TRBJ2-1; D gene: .; clone size: .
CDR3 protein: CASSPRTSGGLSTDTQYF; CDR3 DNA: TGTGCCAGCAGTCCAAGGACTAGCGGGGGTCTTAGCACAGATACGCAGTATTTT; V gene: TRBV2; J gene: TRBJ2-3; D gene: TRBD2; clone size: few
CDR3 protein: CASSRLSSYEQYF; CDR3 DNA: TGTGCCAGCAGCAGGTTGAGCTCCTACGAGCAGTACTTC; V gene: TRBV7-9; J gene: TRBJ2-7; D gene: .; clone size: few
CDR3 protein: CSASDTGSSGNTIYF; CDR3 DNA: TGCAGTGCTAGTGATACTGGGAGCTCTGGAAACACCATATATTTT; V gene: TRBV20-1; J gene: TRBJ1-3; D gene: .; clone size: .
CDR3 protein: CASSDRQVFTEAFF; CDR3 DNA: TGTGCCAGCAGTGATCGACAGGTTTTCACTGAAGCTTTCTTT; V gene: TRBV25-1; J gene: TRBJ1-1; D gene: .; clone size: few
CDR3 protein: CASSLGQGPDTQYF; CDR3 DNA: TGTGCCAGCAGCTTAGGGCAGGGTCCAGATACGCAGTATTTT; V gene: TRBV7-6; J gene: TRBJ2-3; D gene: .; clone size: few
CDR3 protein: CASSIVTGTGNSPLHF; CDR3 DNA: TGTGCCAGCAGCATAGTCACCGGGACAGGGAATTCACCCCTCCACTTT; V gene: TRBV28; J gene: TRBJ1-6; D gene: TRBD1; clone size: .
CDR3 protein: CASSASGNSNEQFF; CDR3 DNA: TGTGCCAGCAGCGCTAGCGGGAACTCCAATGAGCAGTTCTTC; V gene: TRBV6-5; J gene: TRBJ2-1; D gene: TRBD2; clone size: few
CDR3 protein: CSVELGNSGANVLTF; CDR3 DNA: TGCAGCGTTGAATTGGGGAACTCTGGGGCCAACGTCCTGACTTTC; V gene: TRBV29-1; J gene: TRBJ2-6; D gene: .; clone size: .
CDR3 protein: CASSQERELSEQYF; CDR3 DNA: TGCGCCAGCAGCCAAGAAAGGGAATTGAGCGAGCAGTACTTC; V gene: TRBV4-1; J gene: TRBJ2-7; D gene: .; clone size: few
CDR3 protein: CASSSPGQGWSSYEQYF; CDR3 DNA: TGTGCCAGCAGTTCCCCGGGACAGGGATGGAGTTCCTACGAGCAGTACTTC; V gene: TRBV2; J gene: TRBJ2-7; D gene: TRBD1; clone size: few
CDR3 protein: CASRLSGIRPMNEQFF; CDR3 DNA: TGTGCCAGCAGACTAAGCGGGATCCGGCCCATGAATGAGCAGTTCTTC; V gene: TRBV12-3/TRBV12-4; J gene: TRBJ2-1; D gene: TRBD2; clone size: few
CDR3 protein: CSVLRDIAYEQYF; CDR3 DNA: TGCAGCGTTCTCAGGGACATCGCCTACGAGCAGTACTTC; V gene: TRBV29-1; J gene: TRBJ2-7; D gene: .; clone size: many
CDR3 protein: CASSYSTGNGYTF; CDR3 DNA: TGTGCCAGCAGTTACTCAACCGGGAATGGCTACACCTTC; V gene: TRBV6-5; J gene: TRBJ1-2; D gene: .; clone size: few
CDR3 protein: CASSLGSWQTYEQFF; CDR3 DNA: TGTGCCAGCAGCTTAGGGTCTTGGCAGACCTACGAGCAGTTCTTC; V gene: TRBV11-2; J gene: TRBJ2-1; D gene: .; clone size: few
CDR3 protein: CASRRRASLEVDTQYF; CDR3 DNA: TGCGCCAGCAGACGAAGGGCCTCCCTCGAGGTGGATACGCAGTATTTT; V gene: TRBV4-1; J gene: TRBJ2-3; D gene: .; clone size: .
CDR3 protein: CASSRTPGDRGTDTQYF; CDR3 DNA: TGTGCCAGCAGCCGCACCCCGGGGGACAGGGGCACAGATACGCAGTATTTT; V gene: TRBV7-6; J gene: TRBJ2-3; D gene: TRBD1; clone size: few